Listed here are 25 T cell receptor beta chains from one sample, sequenced in a study of T cell responses to AZD1222 COVID-19 vaccine. Sequencing was performed with immunoSEQ multiplex PCR; in TCRdb, only in-frame clones are kept and a portion is missing. The repertoire holds roughly 140,000 clones, with more than 85% as singletons. The sequencing used peripheral blood, collected 28 days after the second AZD1222 dose. The receptors were sampled from an adult who received the AZD1222 COVID-19 vaccine.

CDR3 sequence: CASSFRTDGYEQYF. CDR3 DNA: TGTGCCAGCAGTTTTCGGACCGACGGCTACGAGCAGTACTTC. The chain uses TRBV28 and TRBJ2-7; D is ambiguous. Germline V gene data show CDR1 as MDHEN and CDR2 as SYDVKM. This CDR3 contains 14 residues. V dropped 3 bases and J dropped 3 bases, with 12 bases sitting between them.

The chain employs TRBV18 and TRBJ2-6; D ambiguous. Germline assignment: CDR1 KGHSH and CDR2 LQKENI. The CDR3 is 15 amino acids. V shed 0 bases and J shed 4 bases, with 7 bases lying between them. This CDR3 reads CASSPPATGANVLTF. In nucleotides, the CDR3 is TGTGCCAGCTCACCACCTGCAACCGGGGCCAACGTCCTGACTTTC. Full variable domain (remainder filled in from reference TRBV18 and TRBJ2-6): NAGVMQNPRHLVRRRGQEARLRCSPMKGHSHVYWYRQLPEEGLKFMVYLQKENIIDESGMPKERFSAEFPKEGPSILRIQQVVRGDSAAYFCASSPPATGANVLTFGAGSRLTVL.

This chain connects TRBV11-3 to TRBJ2-3, with D perhaps TRBD2 (5 bases). There are 16 residues in the CDR3. Germline V gives CDR1 SGHNT, CDR2 YENEEA. The V end was cut by 4 bases, the J end by 4 bases, with 18 bases between. The CDR3 nucleotides are TGTGCCAGCAGCTACCCCCGGGGAAGGCTACCAGATACGCAGTATTTT. Protein product: CASSYPRGRLPDTQYF.

The chain recombines TRBV7-9 with TRBJ2-1; 10 bases agree with TRBD1. Germline V gives CDR1 SEHNR, CDR2 FQNEAQ (reference sequence). Trimming took 5 bases from V and 5 from J; bases not matched to a gene: 15. This CDR3 region has 18 residues. Written as DNA, the CDR3 is TGTGCCAGCAGCCAGTCACGGACAGGGGGAATGTTACACAATGAGCAGTTCTTC. This encodes CASSQSRTGGMLHNEQFF.

The chain links TRBV11-2 to TRBJ1-1; 7 bases map to TRBD1. CDR1 is SGHAT and CDR2 is FQNNGV in the germline V gene. With V trimmed by 4 bases and J by 1 base, 6 bases remained unmatched. The length of the CDR3 is 15 residues. CDR3 sequence: CASSYRQGGNTEAFF. The CDR3 DNA reads TGTGCCAGCAGCTACCGACAGGGAGGGAACACTGAAGCTTTCTTT.

This clone showed up just a few times. The rearrangement uses TRBV7-9 and TRBJ2-7, with 9 bases fitting TRBD1. There are 14 residues in the CDR3. V dropped 3 bases and J dropped 6; count of bases not matched to a gene: 6. The germline gives CDR1 SEHNR, CDR2 FQNEAQ (reference sequence). The CDR3 nucleotides read TGTGCCAGCAGCTTGGGACAGGGAGGTTTCGAGCAGTACTTC. Its protein product is CASSLGQGGFEQYF.

This chain links TRBV2 with TRBJ1-2; the D is unclear. Per germline, CDR1 SNHLY and CDR2 FYNNEI. The CDR3 has 14 amino acids. V dropped 2 bases and J dropped 4 bases, with 11 bases sitting between them. CDR3 amino acids: CASSESFGVYGYTF. The CDR3 DNA is TGTGCCAGCAGTGAATCGTTTGGGGTCTATGGCTACACCTTC.

In nucleotides, the CDR3 is TGTGCCAGCAGTTCTCGGTTAGGGGCAACTAATGAAAAACTGTTTTTT. It translates to CASSSRLGATNEKLFF. The chain has TRBV6-5 and TRBJ1-4; D may be TRBD1 (5 bases). Looked up from germline, CDR1 is MNHEY and CDR2 is SVGAGI. The CDR3 runs to 16 residues. Trimming pared 4 bases from V and 0 bases from J, leaving 12 bases between.

The chain has TRBV4-2 and TRBJ1-5, with 9 bases matching TRBD1. Unmatched junction bases numbered 10, after V lost 4 bases and J lost 3 bases. The germline V gene has CDR1 LGHNA and CDR2 YNFKEQ. The CDR3 is 17 residues long. The CDR3 DNA sequence: TGTGCCAGCAGCCGAGATTTGGGGGACAGGGCCAATCAGCCCCAGCATTTT. Protein product: CASSRDLGDRANQPQHF.

The chain recombines TRBV6-5 with TRBJ1-2; the D is unclear. V lost 6 bases to trimming and J lost 4 bases, with 12 bases between them. Germline V CDR1 and CDR2: MNHEY, SVGAGI. The CDR3 runs to 13 residues. CDR3: CASRVAETYGYTF. The CDR3 coding sequence is TGTGCCAGCAGAGTAGCAGAAACCTATGGCTACACCTTC.

V and J are TRBV2 and TRBJ1-3; possibly TRBD1 for D (5 bases). CDR3 length: 13 residues. V lost 6 bases and J 0 bases, leaving 6 bases between the germline ends. Germline V gene data show CDR1 as SNHLY and CDR2 as FYNNEI. The CDR3 nucleotides are TGTGCCAGCAGGGGGGGCTCTGGAAACACCATATATTTT. Translation gives CASRGGSGNTIYF.

This clone appeared once. V usage is TRBV5-4 and J usage is TRBJ2-3, with D perhaps matching TRBD1 (6 bases). The CDR3 spans 17 residues. V lost 3 bases, J lost 1 base, and 18 bases lay in between. In germline, CDR1 is SGHNT, CDR2 YYREEE (reference sequence). The CDR3 nucleotides are TGTGCCAGCAGCTGGGGGTCAGGGGTGGGTGGCACAGATACGCAGTATTTT. Protein: CASSWGSGVGGTDTQYF.

In its sample, this clone was seen a few times. V gene TRBV18 combines with J gene TRBJ2-3; maybe TRBD2 (6 bases). CDR1 and CDR2 (germline): KGHSH, LQKENI. The V end lost 2 bases, the J end lost 1 base, and 7 bases lay between the germline ends. The CDR3 runs 14 residues. The CDR3 reads CASSPGGGTDTQYF. The CDR3 DNA is TGTGCCAGCTCACCAGGCGGGGGCACAGATACGCAGTATTTT.

This chain joins TRBV5-1 and TRBJ2-5, with 7 bases aligning to TRBD1. The germline V gene has CDR1 SGHRS and CDR2 YFSETQ. The CDR3 has 15 residues. V was clipped by 4 bases and J by 5 bases; unmatched bases: 11. The CDR3 protein is CASSIMTGSGETQYF. The CDR3 bases are TGCGCCAGCAGCATAATGACAGGGTCTGGGGAGACCCAGTACTTC.

In its sample, this clone was seen once. The junction departs from the called germline gene at one end, perhaps through a read error. V gene TRBV11-2 combines with J gene TRBJ2-5; tentative D call: TRBD1 (6 bases). Germline V gene lookup returns CDR1 SGHAT and CDR2 FQNNGV. CDR3 length: 14 amino acids. The CDR3 spells CASSLQGSQGTQYF. In DNA, the CDR3 is TGTGCCAGCAGCTTACAGGGGAGTCAAGGGACCCAGTACTTC.

The chain carries TRBV30 and TRBJ1-4; D call uncertain. Looked up from germline, CDR1 is GTSNPN and CDR2 is SVGIG (reference sequence). V dropped 2 bases and J dropped 0 bases, with 4 bases sitting between them. This CDR3 is 13 amino acids long. Here the CDR3 reads CAWSWATNEKLFF. In DNA, the CDR3 is TGTGCCTGGAGTTGGGCAACTAATGAAAAACTGTTTTTT.

This chain connects TRBV28 to TRBJ1-1; D is perhaps TRBD1 (6 bases). CDR1 is MDHEN and CDR2 is SYDVKM in the germline V gene. V was shortened by 3 bases and J by 5 bases, with 13 bases between the two germline ends. The CDR3 has 14 amino acids. The CDR3 loop is CASSFPGEGTEAFF. The CDR3 DNA is TGTGCCAGCAGTTTTCCAGGGGAGGGAACTGAAGCTTTCTTT.

The V call is TRBV9, the J call TRBJ2-7; TRBD2 aligns across 9 bases. The germline V gene has CDR1 SGDLS and CDR2 YYNGEE. The CDR3 has 15 amino acids. J gave up 5 bases and V 0 bases, and 6 bases lay outside the gene matches. CDR3 coding DNA: TGTGCCAGCAGCGTAGGAGGGACTAGCTTGAACGAGCAGTACTTC. This sequence encodes CASSVGGTSLNEQYF. Full variable domain (remainder filled in from reference TRBV9 and TRBJ2-7): DSGVTQTPKHLITATGQRVTLRCSPRSGDLSVYWYQQSLDQGLQFLIQYYNGEERAKGNILERFSAQQFPDLHSELNLSSLELGDSALYFCASSVGGTSLNEQYFGPGTRLTVT.

The rearrangement links TRBV27 to TRBJ2-2; either TRBD1 or TRBD2 may fit D (5 bases each). Germline CDR1 is MNHEY and CDR2 is SMNVEV (reference sequence). V lost 5 bases and J 3 bases, leaving 16 bases between the germline ends. The CDR3 totals 16 residues. The CDR3 loop is CASSPLTAEDTGELFF. Written as DNA, the CDR3 is TGTGCCAGCAGTCCCCTGACAGCGGAGGACACCGGGGAGCTGTTTTTT.

This chain connects TRBV24-1 to TRBJ1-2; 8 nucleotides match TRBD1. With V trimmed by 4 bases and J by 3 bases, 12 bases remained unmatched. The CDR3 contains 17 residues. Germline CDR1 and CDR2: KGHDR and SFDVKD. CDR3 coding DNA: TGTGCCACCAGTGACCCAGCGTCTACAGGGGGATACTATGGCTACACCTTC. It is translated as CATSDPASTGGYYGYTF.

The rearrangement joins TRBV6-5 to TRBJ2-2; 7 bases align to TRBD2. Germline V gene data show CDR1 as MNHEY and CDR2 as SVGAGI. CDR3 length: 16 amino acids. With 3 bases clipped from V and 4 bases from J, the junction kept 8 bases outside the gene matches. The CDR3 reads CASSYAAGVGTGELFF. The CDR3 DNA is TGTGCCAGCAGTTATGCGGCGGGAGTAGGCACCGGGGAGCTGTTTTTT.

This chain connects TRBV11-2 to TRBJ2-5, with 11 bases identical to TRBD2. V was clipped by 3 bases and J by 2 bases; unmatched bases: 5. The CDR3 covers 16 residues. The germline gives CDR1 SGHAT, CDR2 FQNNGV. The CDR3 protein is CASSFGLAGGQETQYF. The CDR3 region has the DNA TGTGCCAGCAGCTTCGGACTAGCGGGTGGACAAGAGACCCAGTACTTC.

V usage is TRBV10-2 and J usage is TRBJ2-1, with D hard to call. The germline V gene encodes CDR1 WSHSY and CDR2 SAAADI. The CDR3 covers 17 residues. Trimming stripped 0 bases from V and 10 bases from J, with 22 bases between. The CDR3 loop is CASSESSPAAFSREQFF. In DNA form, the CDR3 reads TGCGCCAGCAGTGAGTCGTCCCCGGCGGCGTTTTCGCGGGAGCAGTTCTTC.

The J gene is TRBJ2-3, the V gene TRBV23-1, with D unresolved. TRBV23-1 is marked as an open reading frame, function uncertain. This CDR3 is 15 amino acids long. V was shortened by 3 bases and J by 2 bases, with 12 bases between the two germline ends. The CDR3 nucleotides are TGCGCCAGCAGTCACCCCCGACACATCACAGATACGCAGTATTTT. It codes for CASSHPRHITDTQYF.

This rearrangement joins TRBV18 to TRBJ1-5; the match to TRBD1 covers 7 bases. J was trimmed by 4 bases and V by 6 bases; bases with no gene match: 6. Germline-derived CDR1 and CDR2 are KGHSH and LQKENI. CDR3 length: 14 amino acids. CDR3 sequence (DNA): TGTGCCAGCTCCCTGACAGGGATAAATCAGCCCCAGCATTTT. Protein sequence: CASSLTGINQPQHF.